The present TCR beta chain was sequenced within a study of fetal regulatory T cell absence and autoimmunity. Overall study context: IPEX patients had exocrine pancreas autoimmunity without clinical diabetes.

This CDR3 is 16 amino acids long. Germline assignment: CDR1 PRHDT and CDR2 FYEKMQ (reference sequence). V dropped 7 bases and J dropped 5; count of bases not matched to a gene: 14. Broader study findings: Some top pancreas TCR clones were over 90-fold enriched versus cord blood.

About this clone: Its antigen is not known.

Libraries were prepared by immunoSEQ multiplex PCR; TCRdb keeps only in-frame clonotypes and omits some of them. The profile shows about 95,000 clones, approximately 75% of them singletons. The sample consisted of pancreas tissue. This receptor was obtained from a male donor with IPEX syndrome. V usage is TRBV13 and J usage is TRBJ1-1; 9 positions agree with TRBD1. The CDR3 here is CASTFGGQGAGTEAFF. The CDR3 DNA is TGTGCCAGCACTTTTGGGGGACAGGGAGCGGGGACTGAAGCTTTCTTT.